This entry features one T cell receptor beta chain sequence. The data stem from a study of blood T cell repertoires in COVID-19. Across the study: Sites across the United States, Italy and Spain contributed samples from acute and convalescent COVID-19.

In the authors' workflow: How many nucleated cells were present was estimated from reference gene primer amplification. The method was immunoSEQ multiplex PCR; TCRdb's version includes in-frame clones alone and lacks a portion of them. The DNA gave D and trimming, while V, J and clone size come from that table. The repertoire holds some 120,000 clones, with about 92% as singletons. Seattle cases were enrolled at active infection and followed longitudinally. The CDR3 sequence is 15 residues long. The germline gives CDR1 SEHNR, CDR2 FQNEAQ (reference sequence). The V and J ends lost 4 bases and 3 bases respectively, with 15 bases between them.

The chain has TRBV7-9 and TRBJ1-2; possible D gene TRBD1, 6 bases. Sequencing input: peripheral blood. The receptor comes from a man between 60 and 75 years old with COVID-19, enrolled during active disease. The CDR3 reads CASSYDSPGDYGYTF. The CDR3 bases are TGTGCCAGCAGCTACGACTCTCCAGGGGACTATGGCTACACCTTC.